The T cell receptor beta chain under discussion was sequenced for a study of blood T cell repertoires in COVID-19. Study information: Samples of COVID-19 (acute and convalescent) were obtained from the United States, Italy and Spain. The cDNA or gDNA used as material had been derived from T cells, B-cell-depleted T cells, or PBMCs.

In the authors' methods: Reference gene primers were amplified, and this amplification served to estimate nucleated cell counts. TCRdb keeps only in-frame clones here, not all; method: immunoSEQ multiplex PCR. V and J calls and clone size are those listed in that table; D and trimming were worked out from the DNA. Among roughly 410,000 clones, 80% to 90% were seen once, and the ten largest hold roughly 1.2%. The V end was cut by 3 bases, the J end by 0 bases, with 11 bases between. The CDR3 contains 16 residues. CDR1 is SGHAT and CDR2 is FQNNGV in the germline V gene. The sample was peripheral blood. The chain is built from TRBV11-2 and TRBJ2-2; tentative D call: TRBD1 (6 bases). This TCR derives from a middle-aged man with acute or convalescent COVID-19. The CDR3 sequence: CASSLTGRPNTGELFF. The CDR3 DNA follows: TGTGCCAGCAGCTTGACAGGCCGACCGAACACCGGGGAGCTGTTTTTT.